The rows below give T cell receptor beta chains drawn from one sample of a study of T cells in Graves' hyperthyroidism and ophthalmopathy. TCRdb redid the calling of the multiplex PCR reads with MiXCR, one entry per CDR3 protein. The sample lists 480,000 or so distinct CDR3 sequences, around 14% occurring once. The sequencing input was blood. The receptors here all came from a woman in her late teens or twenties with Graves' hyperthyroidism. The CDR3 runs from the conserved cysteine through the conserved F or W. Each record gives: D gene, J gene, V gene, clone size, CDR3 protein, CDR3 DNA. A D gene is named only where the DNA matches it firmly. Size is stated for part of the rows, as once, few or many counts, or as a class when the clone is expanded.

TRBD2	TRBJ2-1	TRBV27	many	CASRIYRTSGRPPSYNEQFF	TGTGCCAGCCGCATATACAGAACTAGCGGGAGACCTCCCTCCTACAATGAGCAGTTCTTC
.	TRBJ1-1	TRBV6-5	few	CASSYSISFGEAFF	TGTGCCAGCAGTTACTCTATAAGTTTCGGTGAAGCTTTCTTT
.	TRBJ1-1	TRBV6-2/TRBV6-3	.	CAGSEQGGTEAFF	TGTGCCGGCAGTGAACAAGGTGGCACTGAGGCTTTCTTT
TRBD2	TRBJ2-1	TRBV6-1	few	CASSPGPSGRANEQFF	TGTGCCAGCAGCCCCGGACCTAGCGGGAGGGCCAATGAGCAGTTCTTC
TRBD1	TRBJ2-4	TRBV9	.	CASSGGTGLEAKNIQYF	TGTGCCAGCAGCGGCGGGACAGGGTTGGAGGCCAAAAACATTCAGTACTTC
.	TRBJ2-3	TRBV19	.	CASSTIRRDRLDADTQYF	TGTGCCAGTAGTACGATAAGAAGGGACAGACTAGATGCAGATACGCAGTATTTT
.	TRBJ2-1	TRBV6-5	.	CASSYSSDPNQQFF	TGTGCCAGCAGTTACTCGAGTGACCCCAATCAGCAGTTCTTC
.	TRBJ1-1	TRBV11-2	many	CASSLERAVEAFF	TGTGCCAGCAGCTTAGAAAGGGCAGTCGAAGCTTTCTTT
TRBD2	TRBJ2-7	TRBV30	many	CAWSVGLAGARYEQYF	TGTGCCTGGAGTGTAGGTCTGGCGGGAGCCCGCTACGAGCAGTACTTC
.	TRBJ1-1	TRBV10-3	many	CAITLDRPGTEAFF	TGTGCCATCACCCTCGACAGGCCAGGCACTGAAGCTTTCTTT
TRBD2	TRBJ2-5	TRBV19	many	CASSPSGGETQYF	TGTGCCAGTAGTCCCTCGGGAGGGGAGACCCAGTACTTC
TRBD1	TRBJ2-5	TRBV12-3/TRBV12-4	many	CASSRGQGQETQYF	TGTGCCAGCAGCCGGGGACAGGGGCAAGAGACCCAGTACTTC
.	TRBJ1-1	TRBV2	many	CASSAGVYTEAFF	TGTGCCAGCAGCGCCGGGGTCTACACTGAAGCTTTCTTT
TRBD1	TRBJ1-5	TRBV5-8	few	CASSGGTGKRQPQHF	TGTGCCAGCAGCGGCGGGACAGGGAAGAGGCAGCCCCAGCATTTT
TRBD1	TRBJ1-5	TRBV5-5	few	CASSRQGADQPQHF	TGTGCCAGCAGCAGGCAGGGGGCCGATCAGCCCCAGCATTTT
.	TRBJ2-1	TRBV20-1	.	CSAESPNEQFF	TGCAGTGCTGAGAGTCCCAATGAGCAGTTCTTC
.	TRBJ2-1	TRBV5-1	few	CASSFNSPDEQFF	TGCGCCAGCAGCTTTAACAGTCCAGATGAGCAGTTCTTC
.	TRBJ1-6	TRBV13	many	CASSLNIYDSPLHF	TGTGCCAGCAGCTTGAATATTTACGACTCACCCCTCCACTTT
.	TRBJ2-5	TRBV9	many	CASSAGMGRLETQYF	TGTGCCAGCAGCGCCGGAATGGGACGGTTGGAGACCCAGTACTTC
.	TRBJ1-1	TRBV20-1	many	CSANKQAAEAFF	TGCAGTGCTAATAAACAGGCGGCCGAAGCTTTCTTT
TRBD2	TRBJ2-1	TRBV20-1	few	CSAREATSEEQFF	TGCAGTGCTAGAGAGGCGACTAGCGAGGAGCAGTTCTTC
TRBD1	TRBJ2-1	TRBV3-1	many	CASSVMQGAYINEQFF	TGTGCCAGCAGCGTTATGCAGGGGGCGTATATCAATGAGCAGTTCTTC
.	TRBJ1-1	TRBV5-1	many	CASSFGQENTEAFF	TGCGCCAGCAGTTTTGGGCAAGAGAACACTGAAGCTTTCTTT
.	TRBJ2-2	TRBV7-9	few	CASSSVGNAEELFF	TGTGCCAGCAGCTCTGTAGGGAATGCGGAGGAGCTGTTTTTT
.	TRBJ1-5	TRBV12-3/TRBV12-4	many	CASSGRDQPQHF	TGTGCCAGCAGTGGCAGGGATCAGCCCCAGCATTTT
.	TRBJ1-4	TRBV30	.	CAWSVQEGGKLFF	TGTGCCTGGAGTGTACAGGAGGGGGGAAAACTGTTTTTT
.	TRBJ1-4	TRBV27	many	CASSNPRLNEKLFF	TGTGCCAGCAGTAATCCCCGGCTCAATGAAAAACTGTTTTTT
TRBD2	TRBJ2-1	TRBV2	many	CASSEGTSGTVNSYNEQFF	TGTGCCAGCAGTGAAGGGACTAGCGGGACCGTCAACTCCTACAATGAGCAGTTCTTC
TRBD1	TRBJ1-5	TRBV7-9	few	CACAVAPGTGGQPQHF	TGTGCCTGCGCCGTAGCCCCCGGGACAGGGGGTCAGCCCCAGCATTTT
.	TRBJ2-1	TRBV18	few	CASSPGRHPNEQFF	TGTGCCAGCTCACCTGGCCGACACCCCAATGAGCAGTTCTTC
.	TRBJ1-1	TRBV20-1	many	CSARGGLANTEAFF	TGCAGTGCTAGGGGCGGCCTCGCGAACACTGAAGCTTTCTTT
.	TRBJ2-3	TRBV7-7	few	CASSTMPSTDTQYF	TGTGCTAGCAGCACAATGCCCTCCACAGATACGCAGTATTTT
.	TRBJ1-1	TRBV5-1	.	CASSVGGSSEAFF	TGCGCCAGCAGCGTGGGGGGCTCATCTGAAGCTTTCTTT
.	TRBJ1-2	TRBV27	many	CASSRHTNYGYTF	TGTGCCAGCAGTCGTCACACAAACTATGGCTACACCTTC
.	TRBJ2-1	TRBV24-1	few	CAPFGTINNEQFF	TGTGCCCCCTTCGGGACAATCAACAATGAGCAGTTCTTC
.	TRBJ2-4	TRBV2	.	CASSDGGRGNIQYF	TGTGCCAGCAGTGACGGGGGAAGAGGGAACATTCAGTACTTC
TRBD2	TRBJ2-2	TRBV5-6	.	CASSPPSGRADHPGELFF	TGTGCCAGCAGCCCCCCTAGCGGGAGGGCAGATCATCCCGGGGAGCTGTTTTTT
TRBD1	TRBJ1-5	TRBV28	many	CASRDRVHDQPQHF	TGTGCCAGCAGGGACAGGGTTCACGATCAGCCCCAGCATTTT
TRBD2	TRBJ2-3	TRBV7-3	many	CASTPAGLAGGADTQYF	TGTGCCAGCACCCCCGCGGGACTAGCGGGAGGAGCAGATACGCAGTATTTT
.	TRBJ2-1	TRBV24-1	many	CATSDLFGGSYNEQFF	TGTGCCACCAGTGATTTGTTCGGGGGCTCCTACAATGAGCAGTTCTTC
TRBD1	TRBJ1-4	TRBV19	.	CASSVLQGASEKLFF	TGTGCCAGTAGTGTACTCCAGGGGGCGTCTGAAAAACTGTTTTTT
.	TRBJ2-5	TRBV18	many	CASSPTVAQETQYF	TGTGCCAGCTCACCGACCGTGGCCCAAGAGACCCAGTACTTC
.	TRBJ2-4	TRBV11-2	many	CASSLVWDGNENIQYF	TGTGCCAGCAGCTTAGTTTGGGATGGGAATGAGAACATTCAGTACTTC
.	TRBJ1-1	TRBV12-3/TRBV12-4	many	CASSLATPWRAENTEAFF	TGTGCCAGCAGTTTAGCGACCCCGTGGAGGGCGGAGAACACTGAAGCTTTCTTT
TRBD2	TRBJ2-7	TRBV12-3/TRBV12-4	many	CASSPGGEEQYF	TGTGCCAGCAGTCCGGGGGGGGAAGAGCAGTACTTC
.	TRBJ1-1	TRBV6-1	many	CASLQRNTEAFF	TGTGCCAGCCTACAGCGGAACACTGAAGCTTTCTTT
.	TRBJ2-2	TRBV5-6	few	CASSFYGATKTGELFF	TGTGCCAGCAGCTTCTATGGAGCCACTAAGACCGGGGAGCTGTTTTTT
.	TRBJ2-1	TRBV10-3	many	CAISTRDIIDNEQFF	TGTGCCATCAGTACCCGGGACATTATCGACAATGAGCAGTTCTTC
.	TRBJ1-4	TRBV2	many	CASSELATTNEKLFF	TGTGCCAGCAGTGAGCTGGCCACGACTAATGAAAAACTGTTTTTT
TRBD1	TRBJ1-5	TRBV6-8	.	CASGQGQKLNQPQHF	TGTGCCAGCGGACAGGGACAGAAACTTAATCAGCCCCAGCATTTT
.	TRBJ1-1	TRBV15	.	CATSREGYRGVGTEAFF	TGTGCCACCAGCAGAGAAGGTTATCGGGGGGTGGGCACTGAAGCTTTCTTT
.	TRBJ2-5	TRBV5-4	many	CASSLETSKETQYF	TGTGCCAGCAGCTTGGAAACTAGTAAGGAGACCCAGTACTTC
.	TRBJ1-1	TRBV3-1	many	CASSQRVVTEAFF	TGTGCCAGCAGCCAGCGTGTAGTCACTGAAGCTTTCTTT
TRBD2	TRBJ2-3	TRBV7-2	few	CASSLAHTSGRDTQYF	TGTGCCAGCAGCTTAGCGCACACTAGCGGCCGAGATACGCAGTATTTT
.	TRBJ1-1	TRBV12-3/TRBV12-4	many	CASSFQGGGTEAFF	TGTGCCAGCAGTTTTCAGGGCGGTGGCACTGAAGCTTTCTTT
.	TRBJ2-5	TRBV4-1	.	CASSEPRRAETQYF	TGCGCCAGCAGTGAACCCCGCAGGGCAGAGACCCAGTACTTC
TRBD2	TRBJ2-1	TRBV20-1	.	CSVRLAVYNEQFF	TGCAGTGTGCGACTAGCGGTATACAATGAGCAGTTCTTC
.	TRBJ2-2	TRBV19	many	CASRRERAPGGELFF	TGTGCCAGTCGCCGGGAGCGGGCCCCAGGCGGGGAGCTGTTTTTT
TRBD1	TRBJ2-5	TRBV6-1	many	CASSERDRVWETQYF	TGTGCCAGCAGTGAACGGGACAGGGTCTGGGAGACCCAGTACTTC